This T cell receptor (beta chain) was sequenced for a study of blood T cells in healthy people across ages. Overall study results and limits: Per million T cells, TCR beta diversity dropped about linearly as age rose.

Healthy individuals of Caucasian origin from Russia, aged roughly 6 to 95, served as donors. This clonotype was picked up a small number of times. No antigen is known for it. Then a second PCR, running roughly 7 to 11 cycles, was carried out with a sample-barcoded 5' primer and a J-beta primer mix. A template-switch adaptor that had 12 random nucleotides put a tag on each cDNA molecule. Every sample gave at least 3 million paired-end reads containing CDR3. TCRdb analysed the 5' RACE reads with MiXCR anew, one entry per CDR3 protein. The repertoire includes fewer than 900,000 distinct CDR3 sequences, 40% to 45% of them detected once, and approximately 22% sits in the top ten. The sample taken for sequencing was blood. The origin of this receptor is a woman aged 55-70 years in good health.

The CDR3 DNA follows: TGTGCCAGCAGCGTAGGAGCGGAGGGATTCACAGATACGCAGTATTTT. Amino acids: CASSVGAEGFTDTQYF. This sequence joins TRBV9 and TRBJ2-3; D is possibly TRBD2 (6 bases). Trimming shortened V by 0 bases and J by 2 bases, and 13 bases separated the two germline ends. The CDR3 runs to 16 residues. Germline lookup yields CDR1 SGDLS and CDR2 YYNGEE. The whole variable domain, filled in from reference TRBV9 and TRBJ2-3, reads DSGVTQTPKHLITATGQRVTLRCSPRSGDLSVYWYQQSLDQGLQFLIQYYNGEERAKGNILERFSAQQFPDLHSELNLSSLELGDSALYFCASSVGAEGFTDTQYFGPGTRLTVL.